The 5 T cell receptor beta chains given below trace back to one sample, sequenced in a study of cytomegalovirus exposure and HLA in healthy donors. Here immunoSEQ multiplex PCR was the method, and the copy in TCRdb shows in-frame clones only, minus some. The profile shows about 360,000 clones, roughly 85% of them singletons. Input material: PBMCs. These receptor sequences come from a young woman in good health and CMV-seronegative.

This rearrangement joins TRBV5-6 to TRBJ2-2; 12 nucleotides line up with TRBD2. Germline CDR1 reads SGHDT; CDR2 reads YYEEEE. The CDR3 runs to 18 residues. The V segment lost 3 bases and the J segment 0 bases; nucleotides outside the gene matches: 6. CDR3 DNA: TGTGCCAGCAGCTCCCTACTAGCGGGGGGCCCGAACACCGGGGAGCTGTTTTTT. Protein product: CASSSLLAGGPNTGELFF. Combining the CDR3 with reference TRBV5-6 and TRBJ2-2 gives the whole variable domain DAGVTQSPTHLIKTRGQQVTLRCSPKSGHDTVSWYQQALGQGPQFIFQYYEEEERQRGNFPDRFSGHQFPNYSSELNVNALLLGDSALYLCASSSLLAGGPNTGELFFGEGSRLTVL.

V and J are TRBV27 and TRBJ2-7; 9 nucleotides agree with TRBD1. The CDR3 totals 14 residues. CDR1 and CDR2 (germline): MNHEY, SMNVEV (reference sequence). The V segment lost 1 base and the J segment 5 bases; nucleotides outside the gene matches: 3. The CDR3 region is CASSLFTGGNEQYF. In nucleotides, the CDR3 is TGTGCCAGCAGTTTATTCACAGGGGGCAACGAGCAGTACTTC.

The chain carries TRBV6-5 and TRBJ1-5; D gene uncertain. Germline V CDR1 and CDR2: MNHEY, SVGAGI. V was cut by 2 bases and J by 2 bases, with 10 bases left in between. The length of the CDR3 is 15 residues. CDR3 in DNA: TGTGCCAGCAGTTACGCGGGTTCGGGCAATCAGCCCCAGCATTTT. Its protein product is CASSYAGSGNQPQHF.

The chain is built from TRBV28 and TRBJ2-7; TRBD1 might be the D (6 bases). Per the germline V gene, CDR1 is MDHEN and CDR2 is SYDVKM. V was trimmed by 7 bases and J by 6 bases, leaving 19 bases between them. This CDR3 is 14 amino acids long. In DNA, the CDR3 is TGTGCCAGCAACCCCCGGGACACTAGAACCGAGCAGTACTTC. This encodes CASNPRDTRTEQYF.

The V gene is TRBV18, the J gene TRBJ2-6; a weak D match, TRBD1 (5 bases). The CDR3 is 15 residues long. Germline CDR1 and CDR2: KGHSH and LQKENI. Trimming took off 3 bases at V and 3 bases at J, with 9 bases between the two ends. This CDR3 reads CASSPQGYGANVLTF. In nucleotides, the CDR3 is TGTGCCAGCTCACCTCAGGGTTATGGGGCCAACGTCCTGACTTTC.